This TCR beta chain stems from a study of T-cell memory formation after mild COVID-19. Study-wide background: Each donor largely had its own TCR clusters. Findings of the study overall: Confirmation of SARS-CoV-2 specificity was lacking for second-wave clones peaking day 37.

A remark on this clonotype: What it binds is not known.

Germline-derived CDR1 and CDR2 are MGHDK and SYGVNS. CDR3 length: 11 amino acids. Trimming cost V 11 bases and J 4 bases, with 12 bases left between them. TCRdb reanalysed the 5' RACE reads using MiXCR and keeps one entry per CDR3 protein. The data show about 610,000 distinct CDR3 sequences, about 18% seen once. The origin of this receptor is an adult woman who had mild COVID-19 (a few samples of this study predate the infection). Cell type and time point are not known. This chain uses TRBV25-1 with TRBJ2-7, with D unclear. Input material: PBMCs or a T cell subset sorted from them (not recorded which). The CDR3 sequence is CADPRVYEQYF. CDR3 coding DNA: TGTGCCGACCCTCGGGTTTACGAGCAGTACTTC.